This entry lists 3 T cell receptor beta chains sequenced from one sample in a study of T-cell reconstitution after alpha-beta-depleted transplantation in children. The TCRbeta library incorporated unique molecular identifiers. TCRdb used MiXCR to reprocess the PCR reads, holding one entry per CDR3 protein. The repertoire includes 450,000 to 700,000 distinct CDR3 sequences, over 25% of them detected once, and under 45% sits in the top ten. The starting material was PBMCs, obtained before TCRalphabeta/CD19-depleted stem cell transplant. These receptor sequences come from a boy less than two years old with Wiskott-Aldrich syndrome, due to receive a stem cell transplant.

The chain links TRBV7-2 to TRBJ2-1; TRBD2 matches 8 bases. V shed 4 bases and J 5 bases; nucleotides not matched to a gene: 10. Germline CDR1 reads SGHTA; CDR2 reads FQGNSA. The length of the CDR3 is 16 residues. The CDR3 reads CASSSQSGRPNNEQFF. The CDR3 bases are TGTGCCAGCAGCTCCCAGAGCGGGAGACCCAACAATGAGCAGTTCTTC.

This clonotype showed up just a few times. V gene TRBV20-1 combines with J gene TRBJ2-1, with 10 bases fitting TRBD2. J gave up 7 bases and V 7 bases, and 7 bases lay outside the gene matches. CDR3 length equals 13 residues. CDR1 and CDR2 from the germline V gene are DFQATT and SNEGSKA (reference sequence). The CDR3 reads CSVPSGSGNEQFF. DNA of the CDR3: TGCAGTGTTCCTAGCGGGAGTGGGAATGAGCAGTTCTTC.

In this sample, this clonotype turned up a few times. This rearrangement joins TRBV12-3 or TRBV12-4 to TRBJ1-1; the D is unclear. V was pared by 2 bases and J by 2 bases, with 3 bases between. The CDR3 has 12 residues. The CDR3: CASSLTNTEAFF. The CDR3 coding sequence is TGTGCCAGCAGTTTAACAAACACTGAAGCTTTCTTT.